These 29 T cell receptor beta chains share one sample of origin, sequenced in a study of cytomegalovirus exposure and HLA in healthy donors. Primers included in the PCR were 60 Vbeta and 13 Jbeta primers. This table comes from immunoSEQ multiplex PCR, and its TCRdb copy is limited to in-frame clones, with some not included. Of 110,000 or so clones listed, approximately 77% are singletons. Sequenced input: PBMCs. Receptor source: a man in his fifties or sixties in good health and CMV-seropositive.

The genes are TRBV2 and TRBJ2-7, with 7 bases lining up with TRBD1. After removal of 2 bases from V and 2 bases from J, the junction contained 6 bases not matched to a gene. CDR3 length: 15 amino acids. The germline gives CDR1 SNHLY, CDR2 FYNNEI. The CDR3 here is CASSERTGVTYEQYF. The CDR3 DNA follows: TGTGCCAGCAGTGAAAGAACAGGGGTGACCTACGAGCAGTACTTC. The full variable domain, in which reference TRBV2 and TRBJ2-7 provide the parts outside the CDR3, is EPEVTQTPSHQVTQMGQEVILRCVPISNHLYFYWYRQILGQKVEFLVSFYNNEISEKSEIFDDQFSVERPDGSNFTLKIRSTKLEDSAMYFCASSERTGVTYEQYFGPGTRLTVT.

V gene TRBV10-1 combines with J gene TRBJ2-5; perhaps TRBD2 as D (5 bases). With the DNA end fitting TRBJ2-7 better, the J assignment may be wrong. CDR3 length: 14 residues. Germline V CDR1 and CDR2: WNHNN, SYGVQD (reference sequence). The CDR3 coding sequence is TGCGCCAGCAGTGCTGACGGGATCGGGTACGAGCAGTACTTC. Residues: CASSADGIGYEQYF.

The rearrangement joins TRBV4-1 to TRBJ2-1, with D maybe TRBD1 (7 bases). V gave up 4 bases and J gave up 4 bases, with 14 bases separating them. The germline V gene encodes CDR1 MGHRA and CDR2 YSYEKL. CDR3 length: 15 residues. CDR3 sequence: CASSLSGGQYNEQFF. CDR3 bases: TGCGCCAGCAGCCTATCCGGGGGACAGTACAATGAGCAGTTCTTC.

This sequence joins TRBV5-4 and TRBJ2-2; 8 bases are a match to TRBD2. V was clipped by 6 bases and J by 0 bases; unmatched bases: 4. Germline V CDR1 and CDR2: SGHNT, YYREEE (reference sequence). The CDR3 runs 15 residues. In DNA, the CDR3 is TGTGCCAGCACCCCGGGGGGGACGAACACCGGGGAGCTGTTTTTT. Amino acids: CASTPGGTNTGELFF.

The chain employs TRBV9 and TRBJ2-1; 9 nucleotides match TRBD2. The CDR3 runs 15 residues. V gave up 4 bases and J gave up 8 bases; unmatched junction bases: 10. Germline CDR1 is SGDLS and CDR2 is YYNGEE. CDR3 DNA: TGTGCCAGCAGCTATCGGGCGGGAGGGGCGGATGAGCAGTTCTTC. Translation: CASSYRAGGADEQFF.

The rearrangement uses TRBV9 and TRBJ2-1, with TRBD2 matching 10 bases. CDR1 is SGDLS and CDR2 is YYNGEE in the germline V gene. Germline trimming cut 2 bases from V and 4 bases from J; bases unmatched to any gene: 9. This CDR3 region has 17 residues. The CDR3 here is CASSVGSSGGIYNEQFF. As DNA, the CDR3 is TGTGCCAGCAGCGTCGGGTCTAGCGGGGGAATATACAATGAGCAGTTCTTC.

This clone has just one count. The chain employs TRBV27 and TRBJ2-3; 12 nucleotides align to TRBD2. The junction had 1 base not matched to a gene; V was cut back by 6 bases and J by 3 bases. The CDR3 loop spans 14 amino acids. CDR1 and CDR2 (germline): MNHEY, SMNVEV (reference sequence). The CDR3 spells CASRGTSGTDTQYF. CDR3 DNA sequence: TGTGCCAGCAGGGGGACTAGCGGGACAGATACGCAGTATTTT.

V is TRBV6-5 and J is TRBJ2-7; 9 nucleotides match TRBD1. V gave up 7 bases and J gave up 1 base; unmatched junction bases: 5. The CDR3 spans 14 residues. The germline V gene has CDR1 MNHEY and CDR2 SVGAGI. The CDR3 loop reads CASTLGQGSYEQYF. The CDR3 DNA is TGTGCCAGCACCCTCGGACAGGGGTCCTACGAGCAGTACTTC.

CDR3 loop: CASSLATRDTQYF. The CDR3 DNA sequence: TGCGCCAGCAGCTTGGCCACGCGGGATACGCAGTATTTT. This chain connects TRBV5-1 to TRBJ2-3; D gene ambiguous. V gave up 0 bases and J gave up 6 bases, with 8 bases separating them. The CDR3 runs 13 residues. Germline V gives CDR1 SGHRS, CDR2 YFSETQ.

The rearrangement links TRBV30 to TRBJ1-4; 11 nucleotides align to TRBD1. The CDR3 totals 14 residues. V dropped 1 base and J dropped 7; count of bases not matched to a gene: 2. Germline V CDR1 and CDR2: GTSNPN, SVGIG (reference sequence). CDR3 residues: CAWSGDRGVEKLFF. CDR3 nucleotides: TGTGCCTGGAGTGGGGACAGGGGGGTTGAAAAACTGTTTTTT.

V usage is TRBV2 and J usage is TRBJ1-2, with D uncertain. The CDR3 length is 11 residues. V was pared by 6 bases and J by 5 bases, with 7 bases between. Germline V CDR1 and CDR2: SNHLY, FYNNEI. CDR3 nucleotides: TGTGCCAGCAGCCAGGAATATGGCTACACCTTC. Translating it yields CASSQEYGYTF.

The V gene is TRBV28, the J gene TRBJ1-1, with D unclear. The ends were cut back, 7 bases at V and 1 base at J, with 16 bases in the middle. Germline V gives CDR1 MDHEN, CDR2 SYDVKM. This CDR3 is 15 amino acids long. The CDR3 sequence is CASTRRVLANTEAFF. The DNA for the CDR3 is TGTGCCAGCACCCGCCGCGTGCTTGCGAACACTGAAGCTTTCTTT.

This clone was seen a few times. As DNA, the CDR3 is TGTGCCAGCTCACCCGGGACAGGGGGGCAAGAGACCCAGTACTTC. This codes for CASSPGTGGQETQYF. The chain carries TRBV18 and TRBJ2-5, with 11 bases matching TRBD1. CDR3 length: 15 amino acids. V dropped 3 bases and J dropped 2; count of bases not matched to a gene: 2. Germline CDR1 KGHSH, CDR2 LQKENI.

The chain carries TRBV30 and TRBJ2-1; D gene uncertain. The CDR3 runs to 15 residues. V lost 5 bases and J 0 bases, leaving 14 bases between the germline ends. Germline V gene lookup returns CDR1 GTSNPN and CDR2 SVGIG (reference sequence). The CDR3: CAWGDAASSYNEQFF. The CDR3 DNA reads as TGTGCCTGGGGTGACGCGGCGAGCTCCTACAATGAGCAGTTCTTC.

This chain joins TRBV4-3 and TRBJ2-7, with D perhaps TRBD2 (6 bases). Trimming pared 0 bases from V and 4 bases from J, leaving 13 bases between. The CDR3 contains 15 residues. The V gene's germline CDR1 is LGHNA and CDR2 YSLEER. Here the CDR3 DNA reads TGCGCCAGCAGCCAAGAGGAGGGTCAGGCTTACGAGCAGTACTTC. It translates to CASSQEEGQAYEQYF.

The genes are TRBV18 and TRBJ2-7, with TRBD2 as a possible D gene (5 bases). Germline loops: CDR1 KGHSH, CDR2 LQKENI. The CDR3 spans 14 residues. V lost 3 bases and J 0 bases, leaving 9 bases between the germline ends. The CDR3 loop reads CASSPGARSYEQYF. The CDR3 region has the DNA TGTGCCAGCTCACCGGGAGCCCGCTCCTACGAGCAGTACTTC. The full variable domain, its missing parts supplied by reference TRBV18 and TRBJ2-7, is NAGVMQNPRHLVRRRGQEARLRCSPMKGHSHVYWYRQLPEEGLKFMVYLQKENIIDESGMPKERFSAEFPKEGPSILRIQQVVRGDSAAYFCASSPGARSYEQYFGPGTRLTVT.

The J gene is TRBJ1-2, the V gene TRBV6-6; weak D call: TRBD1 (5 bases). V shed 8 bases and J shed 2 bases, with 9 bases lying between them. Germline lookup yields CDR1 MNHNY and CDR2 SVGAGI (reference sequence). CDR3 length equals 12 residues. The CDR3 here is CASGAGNYGYTF. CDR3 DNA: TGTGCCAGCGGGGCGGGGAACTATGGCTACACCTTC.

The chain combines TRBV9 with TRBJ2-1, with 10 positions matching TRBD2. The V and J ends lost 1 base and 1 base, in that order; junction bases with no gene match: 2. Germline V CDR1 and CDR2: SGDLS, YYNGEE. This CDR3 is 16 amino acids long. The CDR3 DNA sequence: TGTGCCAGCAGCGTAACTAGCGGGACGTCCTACAATGAGCAGTTCTTC. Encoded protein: CASSVTSGTSYNEQFF.

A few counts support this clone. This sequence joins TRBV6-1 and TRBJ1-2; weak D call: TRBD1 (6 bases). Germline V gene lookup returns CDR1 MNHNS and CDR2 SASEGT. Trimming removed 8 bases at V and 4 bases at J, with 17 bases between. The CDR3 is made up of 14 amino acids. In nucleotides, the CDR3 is TGTGCCAGCGATGACTTGACAGGAAGCTATGGCTACACCTTC. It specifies CASDDLTGSYGYTF.

This CDR3 is CASSSSSRTANEKLFF. In DNA form, the CDR3 reads TGTGCCAGCAGCTCAAGCTCTAGGACAGCTAATGAAAAACTGTTTTTT. The V call is TRBV5-6, the J call TRBJ1-4; maybe TRBD1 (6 bases). This CDR3 is 16 amino acids long. CDR1 and CDR2 from the germline V gene are SGHDT and YYEEEE. The V end lost 3 bases, the J end lost 3 bases, and 15 bases lay between the germline ends.

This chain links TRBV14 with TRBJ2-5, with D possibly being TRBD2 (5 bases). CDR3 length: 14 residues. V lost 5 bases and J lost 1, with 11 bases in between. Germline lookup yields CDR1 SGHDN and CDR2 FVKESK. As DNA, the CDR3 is TGTGCCAGCAGCTCTCTAGCAGTCCAAGAGACCCAGTACTTC. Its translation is CASSSLAVQETQYF.

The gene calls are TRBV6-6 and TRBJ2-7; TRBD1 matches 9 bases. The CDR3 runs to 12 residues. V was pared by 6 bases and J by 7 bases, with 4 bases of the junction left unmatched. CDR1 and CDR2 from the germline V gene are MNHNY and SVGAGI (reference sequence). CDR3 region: CASRDRGSEQYF. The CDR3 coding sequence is TGTGCCAGCAGGGACAGGGGAAGTGAGCAGTACTTC.

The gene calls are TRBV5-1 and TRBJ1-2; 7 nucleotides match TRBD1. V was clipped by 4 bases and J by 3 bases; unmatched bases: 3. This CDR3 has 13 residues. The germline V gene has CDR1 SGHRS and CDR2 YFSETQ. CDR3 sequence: CASSADRDYGYTF. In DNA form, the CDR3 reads TGCGCCAGCAGCGCCGACAGGGACTATGGCTACACCTTC.

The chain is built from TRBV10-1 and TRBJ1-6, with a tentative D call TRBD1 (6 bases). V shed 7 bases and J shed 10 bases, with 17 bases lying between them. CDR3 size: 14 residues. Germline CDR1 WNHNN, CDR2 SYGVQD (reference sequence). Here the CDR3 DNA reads TGCGCCAGCATCAGCACAGGGTCTAGATCACCCCTCCACTTT. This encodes CASISTGSRSPLHF.

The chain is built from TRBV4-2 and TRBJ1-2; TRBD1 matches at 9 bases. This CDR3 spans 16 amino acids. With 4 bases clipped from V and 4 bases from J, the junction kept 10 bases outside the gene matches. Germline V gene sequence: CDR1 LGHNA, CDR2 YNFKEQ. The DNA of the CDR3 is TGTGCCAGCAGCCGCGACACCGGGACAGGGAGCTATGGCTACACCTTC. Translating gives CASSRDTGTGSYGYTF.

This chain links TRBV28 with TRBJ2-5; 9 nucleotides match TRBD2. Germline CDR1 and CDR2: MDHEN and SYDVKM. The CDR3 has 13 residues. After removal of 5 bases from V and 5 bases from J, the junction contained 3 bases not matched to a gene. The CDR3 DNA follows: TGTGCCAGCAGTCTAGGACTAGCGGAGACCCAGTACTTC. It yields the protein CASSLGLAETQYF.

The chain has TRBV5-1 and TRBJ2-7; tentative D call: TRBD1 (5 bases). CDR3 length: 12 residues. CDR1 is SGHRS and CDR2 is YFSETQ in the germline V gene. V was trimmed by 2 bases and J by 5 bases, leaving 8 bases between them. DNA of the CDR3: TGCGCCAGCAGCTTTGTAGGGGACGAGCAGTACTTC. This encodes CASSFVGDEQYF.

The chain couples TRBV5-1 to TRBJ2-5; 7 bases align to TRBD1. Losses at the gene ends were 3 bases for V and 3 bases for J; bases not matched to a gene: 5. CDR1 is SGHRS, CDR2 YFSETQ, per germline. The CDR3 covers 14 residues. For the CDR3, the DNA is TGCGCCAGCAGCTCGGGACAGCCAAAAGAGACCCAGTACTTC. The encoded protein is CASSSGQPKETQYF.

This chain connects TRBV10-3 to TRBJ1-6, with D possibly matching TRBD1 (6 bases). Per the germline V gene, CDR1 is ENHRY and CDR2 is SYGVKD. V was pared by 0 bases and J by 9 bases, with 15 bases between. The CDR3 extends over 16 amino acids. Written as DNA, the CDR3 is TGTGCCATCAGTGAGTCAGGGACAACCGCCGTTTCACCCCTCCACTTT. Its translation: CAISESGTTAVSPLHF.